This T cell receptor beta chain was captured in a study of molecular identifiers for immune sequencing clone quantification. Study outcomes and limitations: With a barcode shared among identical TCR molecules, highly expanded clone sizes could be underestimated.

This clonotype was counted only a few times. The antigen remains unidentified. TCRdb recomputed calls from the PCR reads with MiXCR, one row per CDR3 protein. The profile shows 400,000 to 600,000 distinct CDR3 sequences, roughly a fifth of them singletons. Germline V CDR1 and CDR2: SGHDT, YYEEEE. V gave up 1 base and J gave up 5 bases, with 6 bases separating them. This CDR3 spans 12 amino acids. This receptor was taken from a human donor in good health. Some libraries in this study had Jurkat cell RNA spiked in. The sequenced sample consisted of naive CD8+ T cells from blood, with Jurkat cell RNA spiked in. Specified subset: FACS-sorted CD8+CD4-CCR7+CD45RA+ naive T cells. This chain uses TRBV5-6 with TRBJ1-2; the D is unclear. Written as DNA, the CDR3 is TGTGCCAGCAGCTTGCGTAGTTATGGCTACACCTTC. Its translation: CASSLRSYGYTF.